The 17 T cell receptor beta chains given below trace back to one sample, sequenced in a study of blood T cells in healthy people across ages. Through a sample-barcoded 5' primer and a J-beta primer mix, a second PCR was run for roughly 6 to 12 cycles. TCRdb recomputed calls from the 5' RACE reads with MiXCR, one row per CDR3 protein. The table includes 1.8 million or so distinct CDR3 sequences, roughly two fifths detected once. The sequenced material came from blood. All receptors derive from a human donor in good health.

This clonotype was detected a few times. The CDR3: CATSRDGENSPLHF. Here the CDR3 DNA reads TGTGCCACATCCAGGGACGGGGAAAATTCACCCCTCCACTTT. The genes are TRBV7-9 and TRBJ1-6; D is perhaps TRBD1 (5 bases). Germline V lookup: CDR1 SEHNR, CDR2 FQNEAQ (reference sequence). This CDR3 region has 14 residues. V lost 10 bases to trimming and J lost 7 bases, with 17 bases between them.

The chain uses TRBV12-3 or TRBV12-4 and TRBJ2-1; 8 bases are a match to TRBD2. V shed 11 bases, J shed 14 bases, and the junction held 11 bases outside the gene matches. This CDR3 has 11 residues. CDR3 protein: CASSGGVVKFF. The CDR3, as DNA: TGTGCCTCCTCCGGGGGGGTCGTAAAGTTCTTC.

This clonotype was found a few times. V is TRBV10-3 and J is TRBJ2-3; possible D gene TRBD2, 6 bases. The CDR3 is made up of 17 amino acids. The V end lost 3 bases, the J end lost 4 bases, and 20 bases lay between the germline ends. Germline CDR1 and CDR2: ENHRY and SYGVKD. The CDR3 DNA is TGTGCCATCAGTGAATCCAGGAGGGGTTCGGGCGCAGATACGCAGTATTTT. Translated: CAISESRRGSGADTQYF.

The chain combines TRBV24-1 with TRBJ1-2, with 8 bases matching TRBD1. Germline values: CDR1 KGHDR, CDR2 SFDVKD. V dropped 2 bases and J dropped 8; count of bases not matched to a gene: 9. CDR3 size: 15 residues. In nucleotides, the CDR3 is TGTGCCACCAGTGATTACTCCCAGGGGGCCGGCGGCTACACCTTC. The encoded protein is CATSDYSQGAGGYTF.

The gene calls are TRBV5-1 and TRBJ2-4; 7 bases line up with TRBD2. The J call may be in error: the DNA end matches TRBJ2-7 better. Germline CDR1 reads SGHRS; CDR2 reads YFSETQ. The CDR3 sequence is 14 residues long. CDR3 DNA sequence: TGCGCCAGCAGCTTGGGGGAGGGTGGAGACGAGCAGTACTTC. This codes for CASSLGEGGDEQYF.

This clonotype was recorded a few times. The chain carries TRBV14 and TRBJ1-6; D is undetermined. Germline assignment: CDR1 SGHDN and CDR2 FVKESK. This CDR3 has 13 residues. Trimming removed 0 bases at V and 8 bases at J, with 5 bases between. Here the CDR3 reads CASSQDLYSPLHF. CDR3 DNA: TGTGCCAGCAGCCAAGACCTGTATTCACCCCTCCACTTT.

The chain is built from TRBV6-2 or TRBV6-3 and TRBJ1-2; 7 bases map to TRBD1. J gave up 4 bases and V 8 bases, and 13 bases lay outside the gene matches. The CDR3 extends over 15 amino acids. Per germline, CDR1 MNHEY and CDR2 SVGEGT. CDR3 sequence: CASEPPGGGGYGYTF. CDR3 nucleotides: TGTGCCAGCGAGCCTCCAGGGGGGGGCGGCTATGGCTACACCTTC.

The chain links TRBV15 to TRBJ2-5; no clear D gene. CDR1 LNHNV and CDR2 YYDKDF come from the germline V gene (reference sequence). Trimming cost V 3 bases and J 3 bases, with 8 bases left between them. The CDR3 runs to 13 residues. The CDR3 sequence: CATSRTSEETQYF. CDR3 bases: TGTGCCACCAGCAGGACAAGCGAAGAGACCCAGTACTTC.

This clonotype was detected a few times. The chain recombines TRBV4-3 with TRBJ2-1, with D possibly TRBD1 on 6 matching bases. This CDR3 is 14 amino acids long. Looked up from germline, CDR1 is LGHNA and CDR2 is YSLEER. V dropped 3 bases and J dropped 12 bases, with 18 bases sitting between them. The CDR3 nucleotides read TGCGCCAGCAGCCACTCCCTTGGGGACATAGGGCAGTTCTTC. Protein sequence: CASSHSLGDIGQFF.

The CDR3 protein is CALPHRDAGYEQYF. The CDR3 DNA is TGTGCCTTACCCCATCGGGACGCCGGCTACGAGCAGTACTTC. The rearrangement links TRBV12-3 or TRBV12-4 to TRBJ2-5; D assignment may be TRBD1 or TRBD2 (5 bases each). The J call is in doubt because the DNA end fits TRBJ2-7 better. The CDR3 is made up of 14 amino acids.

This clonotype was found a few times. The chain links TRBV9 to TRBJ2-7; 10 bases are a match to TRBD2. Germline CDR1 and CDR2: SGDLS and YYNGEE. V shed 0 bases and J 1 base; nucleotides not matched to a gene: 4. CDR3 length: 16 residues. The CDR3 DNA is TGTGCCAGCAGCGTAGTTCCGACTAGCGGGTCCTACGAGCAGTACTTC. Encoded protein: CASSVVPTSGSYEQYF. The full variable domain, with the rest looked up from reference TRBV9 and TRBJ2-7, is DSGVTQTPKHLITATGQRVTLRCSPRSGDLSVYWYQQSLDQGLQFLIQYYNGEERAKGNILERFSAQQFPDLHSELNLSSLELGDSALYFCASSVVPTSGSYEQYFGPGTRLTVT.

This clonotype was observed a few times. The chain employs TRBV4-3 and TRBJ2-7; D is perhaps TRBD1 (6 bases). V was pared by 0 bases and J by 2 bases, with 11 bases between. Looked up from germline, CDR1 is LGHNA and CDR2 is YSLEER. The CDR3 extends over 15 amino acids. The CDR3 DNA sequence: TGCGCCAGCAGCCAAGACGTGGGACAAGCCTACGAGCAGTACTTC. Its protein is CASSQDVGQAYEQYF.

The chain employs TRBV27 and TRBJ2-4, with 10 nucleotides matching TRBD1. The tail of the sequence fits TRBJ2-7 better, so the J call may be wrong. The CDR3 length is 20 residues. Germline V gene data show CDR1 as MNHEY and CDR2 as SMNVEV (reference sequence). In nucleotides, the CDR3 is TGTGCCAGCAGTCGTTTTACCGGGACAGGGGAACCACCGGGTCCCTACGAGCAGTACTTC. As protein: CASSRFTGTGEPPGPYEQYF.

This clonotype was counted a few times. This chain links TRBV6-2 or TRBV6-3 with TRBJ1-5; TRBD1 matches at 8 bases. This CDR3 has 13 residues. With 6 bases clipped from V and 6 bases from J, the junction kept 4 bases outside the gene matches. Per germline, CDR1 MNHEY and CDR2 SVGEGT. The CDR3 nucleotides read TGTGCCAGCAGGACGGACAGGGCTCAGCCCCAGCATTTT. Translated, it gives CASRTDRAQPQHF.

CDR3 coding DNA: TGTGCCAGCAGCATGGACGTCCCGCGGGGCTACACCTTC. It encodes CASSMDVPRGYTF. This rearrangement joins TRBV7-9 to TRBJ1-2, with no clear D. V was clipped by 5 bases and J by 8 bases, with 15 bases between them. CDR1 and CDR2 (germline): SEHNR, FQNEAQ (reference sequence). The CDR3 sequence is 13 residues long.

The rearrangement uses TRBV20-1 and TRBJ2-1, with 8 bases fitting TRBD1. The length of the CDR3 is 15 residues. V lost 5 bases and J lost 5; bases outside the gene matches: 11. From germline, CDR1 is DFQATT and CDR2 SNEGSKA (reference sequence). The CDR3 nucleotides are TGCAGTGCTTCCGGACAGGGTGGGATGCACAATGAGCAGTTCTTC. It specifies CSASGQGGMHNEQFF.

V and J are TRBV12-3 or TRBV12-4 and TRBJ2-3; no definite D call. This CDR3 comprises 15 residues. Trimming removed 6 bases from V and 0 bases from J, with 13 bases in between. The CDR3 sequence: CASSPREKSTDTQYF. For the CDR3, the DNA is TGTGCCAGCAGCCCTAGAGAGAAGAGCACAGATACGCAGTATTTT.